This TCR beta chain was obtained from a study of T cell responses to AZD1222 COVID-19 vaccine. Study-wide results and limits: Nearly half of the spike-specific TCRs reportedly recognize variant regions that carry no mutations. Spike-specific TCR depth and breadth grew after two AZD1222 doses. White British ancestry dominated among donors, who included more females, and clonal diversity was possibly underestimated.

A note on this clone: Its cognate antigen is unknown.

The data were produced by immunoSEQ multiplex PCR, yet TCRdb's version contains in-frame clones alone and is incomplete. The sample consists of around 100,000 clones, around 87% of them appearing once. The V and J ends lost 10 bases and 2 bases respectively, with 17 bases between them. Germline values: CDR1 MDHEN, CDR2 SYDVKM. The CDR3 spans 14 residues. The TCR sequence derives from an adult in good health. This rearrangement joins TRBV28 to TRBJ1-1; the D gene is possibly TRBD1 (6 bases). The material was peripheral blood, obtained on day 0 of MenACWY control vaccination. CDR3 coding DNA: TGTGCCACGCGAAAAGGGGGAACTAACACTGAAGCTTTCTTT. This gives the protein CATRKGGTNTEAFF.